The clone carrying this T cell receptor (beta chain) was observed at least ten times. Its antigen is unknown. The sample belongs to a study of CD8+CD57+ T cells in acquired aplastic anemia. About the study: DNA per sorted CD4+ or CD8+ sample ranged about 0.2 to 30 ug, averaging roughly 3.5 ug.

The CDR3 consists of 14 residues. V dropped 1 base and J dropped 1 base, with 4 bases sitting between them. Germline V gene data show CDR1 as MGHRA and CDR2 as YSYEKL. TCR beta VDJ and CDR3 profiling used genomic DNA as template. MiXCR, applied by TCRdb to the reads, yields one record per CDR3 protein. The table lists roughly 64,000 distinct CDR3 sequences, 55% of them singletons, with over 2% in the top ten. General observations from the study: Patients and healthy controls showed no significant CD8+ Simpson's diversity difference. Patients and controls had in common 25 to 30 CD8+ CDR3 sequences.

V usage is TRBV4-1 and J usage is TRBJ2-2, with D hard to call. The TCR sequence derives from a human donor in good health, serving as a control. The sequenced sample consisted of sorted CD4+, CD8+, or CD8+CD57+ T cells (not recorded which) from PBMCs. The CDR3 region has the DNA TGCGCCAGCAGCCAAGCTCAGAACACCGGGGAGCTGTTTTTT. Its translation is CASSQAQNTGELFF.